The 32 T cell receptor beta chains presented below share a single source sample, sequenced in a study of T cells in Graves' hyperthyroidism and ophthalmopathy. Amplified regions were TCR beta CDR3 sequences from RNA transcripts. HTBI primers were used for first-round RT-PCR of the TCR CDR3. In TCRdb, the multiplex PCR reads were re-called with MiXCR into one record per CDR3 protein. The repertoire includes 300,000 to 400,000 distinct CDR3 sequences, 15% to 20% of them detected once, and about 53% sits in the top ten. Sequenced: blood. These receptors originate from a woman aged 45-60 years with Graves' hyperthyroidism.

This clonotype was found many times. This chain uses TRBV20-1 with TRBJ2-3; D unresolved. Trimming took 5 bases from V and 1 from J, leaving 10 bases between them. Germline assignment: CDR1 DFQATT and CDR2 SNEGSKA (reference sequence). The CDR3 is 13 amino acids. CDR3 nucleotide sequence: TGCAGTGCTTATCACGGGCGCACAGATACGCAGTATTTT. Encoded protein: CSAYHGRTDTQYF.

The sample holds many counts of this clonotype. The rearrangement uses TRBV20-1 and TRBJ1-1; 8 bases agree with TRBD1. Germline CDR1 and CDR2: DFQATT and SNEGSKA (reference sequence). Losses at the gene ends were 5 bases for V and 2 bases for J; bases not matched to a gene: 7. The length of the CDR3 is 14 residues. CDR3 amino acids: CSAVPGTGNTEAFF. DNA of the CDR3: TGCAGTGCTGTTCCCGGGACAGGAAACACTGAAGCTTTCTTT.

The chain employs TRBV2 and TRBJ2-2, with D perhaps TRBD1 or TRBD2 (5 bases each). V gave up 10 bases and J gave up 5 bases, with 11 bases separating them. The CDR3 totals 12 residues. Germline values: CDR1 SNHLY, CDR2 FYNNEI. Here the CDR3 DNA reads TGTGCCACCGGGGCCGGGACCGGGGAGCTGTTTTTT. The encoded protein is CATGAGTGELFF.

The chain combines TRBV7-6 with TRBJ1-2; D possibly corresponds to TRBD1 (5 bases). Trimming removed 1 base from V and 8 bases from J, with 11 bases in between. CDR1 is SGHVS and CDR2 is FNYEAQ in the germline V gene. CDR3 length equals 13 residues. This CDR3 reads CASSLGEGEGYTF. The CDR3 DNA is TGTGCCAGCAGCTTAGGCGAAGGGGAAGGCTACACCTTC.

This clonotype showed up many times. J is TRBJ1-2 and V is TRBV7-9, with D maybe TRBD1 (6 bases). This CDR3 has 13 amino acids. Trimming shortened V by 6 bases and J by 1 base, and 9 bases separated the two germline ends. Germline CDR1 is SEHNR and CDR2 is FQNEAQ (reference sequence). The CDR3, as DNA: TGTGCCAGCAGGGACAGCGGTAACTATGGCTACACCTTC. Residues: CASRDSGNYGYTF. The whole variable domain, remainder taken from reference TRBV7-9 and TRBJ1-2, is DTGVSQNPRHKITKRGQNVTFRCDPISEHNRLYWYRQTLGQGPEFLTYFQNEAQLEKSRLLSDRFSAERPKGSFSTLEIQRTEQGDSAMYLCASRDSGNYGYTFGSGTRLTVV.

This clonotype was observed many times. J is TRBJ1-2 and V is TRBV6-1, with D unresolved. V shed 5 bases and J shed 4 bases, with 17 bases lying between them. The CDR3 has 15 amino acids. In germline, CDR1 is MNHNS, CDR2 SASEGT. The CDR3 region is CASSSPIREFYGYTF. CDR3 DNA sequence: TGTGCCAGCAGTTCCCCCATAAGGGAATTCTATGGCTACACCTTC.

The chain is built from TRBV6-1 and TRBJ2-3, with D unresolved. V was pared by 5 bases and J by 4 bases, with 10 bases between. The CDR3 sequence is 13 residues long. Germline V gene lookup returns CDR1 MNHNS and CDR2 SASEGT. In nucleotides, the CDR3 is TGTGCCAGCAGTAAAAGAAAACCAGATACGCAGTATTTT. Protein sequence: CASSKRKPDTQYF.

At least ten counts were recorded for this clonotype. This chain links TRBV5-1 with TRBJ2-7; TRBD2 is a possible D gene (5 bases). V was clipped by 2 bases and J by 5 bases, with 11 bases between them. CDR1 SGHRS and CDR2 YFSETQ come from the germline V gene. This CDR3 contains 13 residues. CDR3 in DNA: TGCGCCAGCAGCTTCCGGGGTCCCCACGAGCAGTACTTC. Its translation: CASSFRGPHEQYF.

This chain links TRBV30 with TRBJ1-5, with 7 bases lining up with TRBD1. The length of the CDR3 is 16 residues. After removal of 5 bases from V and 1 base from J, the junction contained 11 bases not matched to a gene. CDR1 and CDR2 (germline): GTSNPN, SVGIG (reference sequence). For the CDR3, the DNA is TGTGCCTGGGCAGACAGGGCGGTGGACAGCAATCAGCCCCAGCATTTT. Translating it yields CAWADRAVDSNQPQHF.

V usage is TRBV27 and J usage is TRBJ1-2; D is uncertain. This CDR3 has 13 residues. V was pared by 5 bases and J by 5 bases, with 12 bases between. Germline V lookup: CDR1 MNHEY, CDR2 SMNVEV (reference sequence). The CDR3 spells CASSPQAQYGYTF. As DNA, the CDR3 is TGTGCCAGCAGTCCCCAGGCTCAATATGGCTACACCTTC.

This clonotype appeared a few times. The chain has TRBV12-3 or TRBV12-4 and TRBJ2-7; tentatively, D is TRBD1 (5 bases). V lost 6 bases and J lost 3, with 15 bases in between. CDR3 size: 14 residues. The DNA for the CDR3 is TGTGCCAGCAGGTCGTTAACCAGGGACTACGAGCAGTACTTC. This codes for CASRSLTRDYEQYF.

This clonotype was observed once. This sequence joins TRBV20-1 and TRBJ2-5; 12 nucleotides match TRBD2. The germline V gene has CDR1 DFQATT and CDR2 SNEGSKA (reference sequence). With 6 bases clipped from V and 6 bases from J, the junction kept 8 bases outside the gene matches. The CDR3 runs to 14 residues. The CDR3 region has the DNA TGCAGTGCGCGGCGACTAGCGGGGGCCAAGACCCAGTACTTC. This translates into CSARRLAGAKTQYF.

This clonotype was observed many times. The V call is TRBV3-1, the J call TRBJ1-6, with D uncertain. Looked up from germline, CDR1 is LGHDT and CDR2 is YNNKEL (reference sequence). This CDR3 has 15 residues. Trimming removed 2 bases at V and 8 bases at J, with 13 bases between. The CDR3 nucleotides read TGTGCCAGCAGCCAATCCCTCCGGGGAGATTCACCCCTCCACTTT. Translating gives CASSQSLRGDSPLHF.

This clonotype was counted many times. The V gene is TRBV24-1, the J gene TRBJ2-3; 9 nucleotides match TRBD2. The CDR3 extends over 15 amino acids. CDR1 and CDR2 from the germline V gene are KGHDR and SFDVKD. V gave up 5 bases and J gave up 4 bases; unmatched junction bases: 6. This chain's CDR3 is CATSASGIRADTQYF. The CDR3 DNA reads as TGTGCCACCAGTGCTAGCGGGATCAGAGCAGATACGCAGTATTTT.

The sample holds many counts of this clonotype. The CDR3 DNA is TGTGCCAGCAGTAAAACAGAAGGAGAGGAAAAACTGTTTTTT. It is translated as CASSKTEGEEKLFF. The gene calls are TRBV12-3 or TRBV12-4 and TRBJ1-4; no firm D call. V dropped 5 bases and J dropped 8 bases, with 15 bases sitting between them. This CDR3 region has 14 residues.

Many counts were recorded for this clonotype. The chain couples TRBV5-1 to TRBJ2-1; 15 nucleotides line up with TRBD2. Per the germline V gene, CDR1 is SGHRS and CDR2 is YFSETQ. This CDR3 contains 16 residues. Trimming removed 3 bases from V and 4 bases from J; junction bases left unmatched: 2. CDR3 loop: CASSWGLAGGYNEQFF. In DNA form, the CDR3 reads TGCGCCAGCAGCTGGGGACTAGCGGGGGGTTACAATGAGCAGTTCTTC.

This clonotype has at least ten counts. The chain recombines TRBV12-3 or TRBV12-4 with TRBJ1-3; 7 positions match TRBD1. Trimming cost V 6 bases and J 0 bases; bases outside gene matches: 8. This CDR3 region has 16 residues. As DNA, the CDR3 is TGTGCCAGCAGCAAAGAAGGGACAGTCTCTGGAAACACCATATATTTT. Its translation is CASSKEGTVSGNTIYF.

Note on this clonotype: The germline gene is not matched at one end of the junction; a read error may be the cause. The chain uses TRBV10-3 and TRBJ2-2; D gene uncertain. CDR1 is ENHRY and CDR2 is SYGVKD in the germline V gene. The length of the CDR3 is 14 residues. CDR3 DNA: TGTGCCACCAGTTGGACGTCGAACACCGGGGAGCTGTTTTTT. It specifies CATSWTSNTGELFF.

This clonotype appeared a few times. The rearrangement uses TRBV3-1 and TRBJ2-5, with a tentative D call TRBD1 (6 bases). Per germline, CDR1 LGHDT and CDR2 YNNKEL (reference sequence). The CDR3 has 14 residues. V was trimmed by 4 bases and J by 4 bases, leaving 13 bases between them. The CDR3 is CASSPTGRTETQYF. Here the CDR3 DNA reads TGTGCCAGCAGCCCCACAGGGAGAACAGAGACCCAGTACTTC.

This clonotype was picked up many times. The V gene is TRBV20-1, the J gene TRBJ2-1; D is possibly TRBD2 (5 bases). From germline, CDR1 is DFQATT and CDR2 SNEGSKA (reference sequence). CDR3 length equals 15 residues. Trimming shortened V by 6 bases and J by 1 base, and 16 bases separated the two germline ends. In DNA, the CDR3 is TGCAGTGCGAGTCGGGGTTTTAGTTCCTACAATGAGCAGTTCTTC. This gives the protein CSASRGFSSYNEQFF.

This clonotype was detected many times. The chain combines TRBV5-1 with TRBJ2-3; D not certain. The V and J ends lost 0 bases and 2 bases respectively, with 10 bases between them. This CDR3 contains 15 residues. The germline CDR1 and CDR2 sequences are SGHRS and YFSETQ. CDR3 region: CASSLAGRITDTQYF. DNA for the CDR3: TGCGCCAGCAGCTTGGCAGGACGAATCACAGATACGCAGTATTTT.

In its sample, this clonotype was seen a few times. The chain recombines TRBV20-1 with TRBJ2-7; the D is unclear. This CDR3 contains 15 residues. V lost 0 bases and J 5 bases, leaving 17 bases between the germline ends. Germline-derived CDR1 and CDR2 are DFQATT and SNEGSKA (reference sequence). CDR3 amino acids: CSARDPKGIGDEQYF. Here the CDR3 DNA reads TGCAGTGCTAGAGACCCGAAGGGAATCGGTGACGAGCAGTACTTC.

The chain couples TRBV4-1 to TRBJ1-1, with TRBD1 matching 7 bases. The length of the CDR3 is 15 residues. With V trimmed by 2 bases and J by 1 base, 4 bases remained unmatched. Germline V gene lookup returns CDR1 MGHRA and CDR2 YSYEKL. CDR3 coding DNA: TGCGCCAGCAGCCAAAGACAGGGCTGGAACACTGAAGCTTTCTTT. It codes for CASSQRQGWNTEAFF.

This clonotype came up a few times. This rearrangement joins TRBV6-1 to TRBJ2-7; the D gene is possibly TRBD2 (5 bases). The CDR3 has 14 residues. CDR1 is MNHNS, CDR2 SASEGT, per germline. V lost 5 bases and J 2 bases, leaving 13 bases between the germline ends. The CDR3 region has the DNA TGTGCCAGCAGTCCCACTAGTCTAGCCTACGAGCAGTACGTC. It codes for CASSPTSLAYEQYV.

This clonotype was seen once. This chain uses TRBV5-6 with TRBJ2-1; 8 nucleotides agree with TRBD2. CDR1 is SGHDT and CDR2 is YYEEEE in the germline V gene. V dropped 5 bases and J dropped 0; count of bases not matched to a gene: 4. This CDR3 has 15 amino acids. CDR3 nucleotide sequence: TGTGCCAGCAGTAGACTAGCGATCTCCTACAATGAGCAGTTCTTC. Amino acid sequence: CASSRLAISYNEQFF.

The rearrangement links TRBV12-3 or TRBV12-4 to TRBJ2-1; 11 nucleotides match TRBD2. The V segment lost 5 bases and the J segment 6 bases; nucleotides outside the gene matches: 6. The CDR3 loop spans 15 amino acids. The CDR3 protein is CASSPLAGGPNEQFF. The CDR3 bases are TGTGCCAGCAGTCCTCTAGCGGGGGGCCCCAATGAGCAGTTCTTC.

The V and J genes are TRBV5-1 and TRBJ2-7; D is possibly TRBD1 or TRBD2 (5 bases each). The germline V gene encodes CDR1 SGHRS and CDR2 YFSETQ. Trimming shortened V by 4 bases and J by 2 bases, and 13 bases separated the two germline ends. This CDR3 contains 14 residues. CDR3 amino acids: CASSVRDPTYEQYF. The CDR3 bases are TGCGCCAGCAGCGTCCGGGACCCAACCTACGAGCAGTACTTC. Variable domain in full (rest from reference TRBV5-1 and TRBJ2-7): KAGVTQTPRYLIKTRGQQVTLSCSPISGHRSVSWYQQTPGQGLQFLFEYFSETQRNKGNFPGRFSGRQFSNSRSEMNVSTLELGDSALYLCASSVRDPTYEQYFGPGTRLTVT.

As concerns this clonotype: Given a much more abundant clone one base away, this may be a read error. The CDR3 region is CANRRDRQGEGTEAFF. CDR3 DNA: TGTGCCAACAGGCGGGACCGACAGGGGGAGGGCACTGAAGCTTTCTTT. The rearrangement uses TRBV12-3 or TRBV12-4 and TRBJ1-1, with TRBD1 identical over 9 bases. The CDR3 covers 16 residues. Germline trimming cut 10 bases from V and 4 bases from J; bases unmatched to any gene: 16.

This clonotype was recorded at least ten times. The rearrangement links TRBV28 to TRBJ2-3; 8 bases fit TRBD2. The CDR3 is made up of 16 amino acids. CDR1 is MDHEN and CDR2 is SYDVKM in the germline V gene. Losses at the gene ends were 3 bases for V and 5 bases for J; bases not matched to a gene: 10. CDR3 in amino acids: CASSLPSGRGRDTQYF. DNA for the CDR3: TGTGCCAGCAGTTTGCCGAGCGGGAGAGGCAGAGATACGCAGTATTTT.

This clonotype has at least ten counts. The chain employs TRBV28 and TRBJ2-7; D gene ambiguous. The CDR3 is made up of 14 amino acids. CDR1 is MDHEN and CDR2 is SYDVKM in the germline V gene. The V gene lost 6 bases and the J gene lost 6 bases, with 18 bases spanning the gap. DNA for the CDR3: TGTGCCAGCAGCCTCGAACTGAAAGTTGGCGAGCAGTACTTC. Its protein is CASSLELKVGEQYF.

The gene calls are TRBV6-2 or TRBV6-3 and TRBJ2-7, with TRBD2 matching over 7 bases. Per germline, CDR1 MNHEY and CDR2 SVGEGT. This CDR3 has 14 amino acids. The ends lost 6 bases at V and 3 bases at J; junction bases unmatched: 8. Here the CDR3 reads CASSRSGGNYEQYV. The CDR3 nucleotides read TGTGCCAGCAGCCGATCGGGGGGAAACTACGAGCAGTACGTC.

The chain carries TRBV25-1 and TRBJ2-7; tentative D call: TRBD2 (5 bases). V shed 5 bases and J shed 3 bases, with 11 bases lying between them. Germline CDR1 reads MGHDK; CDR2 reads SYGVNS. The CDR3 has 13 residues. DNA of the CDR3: TGTGCCAGCAGTTGGGCAGAGGGCTACGAGCAGTACTTC. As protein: CASSWAEGYEQYF.